This TCR beta chain was identified during a study of shared clonotypes between healthy human individuals. Naive CD45RA+ and memory CD45RA-negative subsets were split from CD4+ cells. Turning to this clone: Its specificity is not known.

The CDR3 runs to 13 residues. Germline loops: CDR1 SEHNR, CDR2 FQNEAQ (reference sequence). The germline V and J ends were trimmed by 5 bases and 6 bases, with 11 bases remaining between them. Measured with immunoSEQ multiplex PCR; TCRdb has only the in-frame clones, and not every one. The profile shows about 2.4 million clones, just over 90% of them singletons. Findings of the study overall: On the whole, naive subsets had larger estimated richness than memory subsets had.

The sequenced sample was naive CD4+ T cells sorted from blood. The subset is: CD45RA+ positively selected. This chain connects TRBV7-9 to TRBJ2-1, with D hard to call. The clonotype was recovered from a man younger than 35 in good health. CDR3 nucleotides: TGTGCCAGCAGCCTTGGGGATCTCAATGAGCAGTTCTTC. This gives the protein CASSLGDLNEQFF.